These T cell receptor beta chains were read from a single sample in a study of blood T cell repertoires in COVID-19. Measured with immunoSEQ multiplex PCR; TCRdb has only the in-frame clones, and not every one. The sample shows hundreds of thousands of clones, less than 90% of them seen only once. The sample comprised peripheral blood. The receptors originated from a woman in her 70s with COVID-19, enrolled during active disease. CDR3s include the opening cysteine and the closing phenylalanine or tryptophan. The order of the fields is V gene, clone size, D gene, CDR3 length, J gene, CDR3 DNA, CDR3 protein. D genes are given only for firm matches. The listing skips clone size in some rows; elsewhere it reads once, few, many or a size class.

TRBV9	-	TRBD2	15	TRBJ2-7	TGTGCCAGCAGCGTAGGGCCAGCGGGGGGATACGAGCAGTACTTC	CASSVGPAGGYEQYF
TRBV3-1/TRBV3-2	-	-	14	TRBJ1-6	TGTGCCAGCAGCCAAGACCTTTTCAATTCACCCCTCCACTTT	CASSQDLFNSPLHF
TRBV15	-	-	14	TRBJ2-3	TGTGCCACCAGCAGAGGGGGGGAGGCAGATACGCAGTATTTT	CATSRGGEADTQYF
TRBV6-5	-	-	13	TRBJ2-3	TGTGCCAGCAGTTACTCAAGGGGGGATACGCAGTATTTT	CASSYSRGDTQYF
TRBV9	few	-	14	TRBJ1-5	TGTGCCAGCAGCGCCTTTGGAGGTCAACAGCCCCAGCATTTT	CASSAFGGQQPQHF
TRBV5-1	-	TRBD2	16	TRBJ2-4	TGCGCCAGCAGCTTGTCTGCGGGGGGAGCCAAAAACATTCAGTACTTC	CASSLSAGGAKNIQYF
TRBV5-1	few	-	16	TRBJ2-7	TGCGCCAGCAGCTTGGAGCTGAGAACTTTTTCCTACGAGCAGTACTTC	CASSLELRTFSYEQYF
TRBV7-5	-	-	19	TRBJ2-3	TGTGCCAGAAGCTTAGGACTAGCGGGGGGCCCACCTAGCACAGATACGCAGTATTTT	CARSLGLAGGPPSTDTQYF
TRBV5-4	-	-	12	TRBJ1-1	TGTGCCAGCAGCTTAGGGGACACTGAAGCTTTCTTT	CASSLGDTEAFF
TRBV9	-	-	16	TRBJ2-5	TGTGCCAGCAGCGTAGCTTTGGCCCACCCCCAAGAGACCCAGTACTTC	CASSVALAHPQETQYF
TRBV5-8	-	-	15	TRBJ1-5	TGTGCCAGCAGCCTAGAGGGATATAGCAATCAGCCCCAGCATTTT	CASSLEGYSNQPQHF
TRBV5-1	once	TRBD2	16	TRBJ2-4	TGCGCCAGCAGCTTGGCCGGAGCTAGCGGGGGGTCGGTTCAGTACTTC	CASSLAGASGGSVQYF
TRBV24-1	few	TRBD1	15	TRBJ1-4	TGTGCCACCAGTGACCCCGGGACAGGGGGTGAAAAACTGTTTTTT	CATSDPGTGGEKLFF
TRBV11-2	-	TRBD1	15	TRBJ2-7	TGTGCCAGCAGTGTACTGGGGACAGGGGGGGGCGAGCAGTACTTC	CASSVLGTGGGEQYF
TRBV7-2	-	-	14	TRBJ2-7	TGTGCCAGCAGCCCTCCACAGACATCCTACGAGCAGTACTTC	CASSPPQTSYEQYF
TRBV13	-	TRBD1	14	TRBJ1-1	TGTGCCAGCAGCTTCGGACAGGGTGGCACTGAAGCTTTCTTT	CASSFGQGGTEAFF
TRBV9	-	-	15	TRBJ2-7	TGTGCCAGCAGCGCCGACCGGGGGTACCCCTACGAGCAGTACTTC	CASSADRGYPYEQYF
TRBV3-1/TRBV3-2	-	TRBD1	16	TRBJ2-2	TGTGCCAGCAGCCAACCGGGACAGGACTACACCGGGGAGCTGTTTTTT	CASSQPGQDYTGELFF
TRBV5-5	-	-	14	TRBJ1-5	TGTGCCAGCAGCTCCCAGGGTAGGTTTCAGCCCCAGCATTTT	CASSSQGRFQPQHF
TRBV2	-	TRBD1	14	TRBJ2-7	TGTGCCAGCAGGGGACAGGGGCTCTCCTACGAGCAGTACTTC	CASRGQGLSYEQYF
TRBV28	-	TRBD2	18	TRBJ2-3	TGTGCCAGCAGTCTCCTCGGACTAGCGGGGGGTCCCACAGATACGCAGTATTTT	CASSLLGLAGGPTDTQYF
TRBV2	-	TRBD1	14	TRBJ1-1	TGTGCCAGCAGCGATTACGACAGGGGCACTGAAGCTTTCTTT	CASSDYDRGTEAFF
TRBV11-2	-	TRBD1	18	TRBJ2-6	TGTGCCAGCAGTCATCGGGACAGAGGGGTCTCTGGGGCCAACGTCCTGACTTTC	CASSHRDRGVSGANVLTF
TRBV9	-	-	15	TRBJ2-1	TGTGCCAGCAGCGTACTCGGCAGGGAATCAAGTGAGCAGTTCTTC	CASSVLGRESSEQFF
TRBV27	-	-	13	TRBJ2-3	TGTGCCAGCAGCCCCAACGCAGGAGATACGCAGTATTTT	CASSPNAGDTQYF
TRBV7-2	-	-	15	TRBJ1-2	TGTGCCAGCAGCGCCGCCGTGGGAGGGGACTATGGCTACACCTTC	CASSAAVGGDYGYTF
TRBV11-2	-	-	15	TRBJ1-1	TGTGCCAGCAGCTTAGTTGATGCGGGGAACACTGAAGCTTTCTTT	CASSLVDAGNTEAFF
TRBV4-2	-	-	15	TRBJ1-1	TGTGCCAGCAGCCAAGTGGAGGTATTGAACACTGAAGCTTTCTTT	CASSQVEVLNTEAFF
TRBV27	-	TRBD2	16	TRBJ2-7	TGTGCCAGCAGTTTTGGGACTAGCGGGCGGCGAGGCGAGCAGTACTTC	CASSFGTSGRRGEQYF
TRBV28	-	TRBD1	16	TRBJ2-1	TGTGCCAGCAGTGGAACAGGGGCCCTCTCCTACAATGAGCAGTTCTTC	CASSGTGALSYNEQFF
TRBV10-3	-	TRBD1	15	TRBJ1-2	TGTGCCACCAGTCCCCTTGACAGGGATCCCTATGGCTACACCTTC	CATSPLDRDPYGYTF
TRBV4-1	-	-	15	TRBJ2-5	TGCGCCAGCAGCCAAATTTTGACTTTCATGGGGACCCAGTACTTC	CASSQILTFMGTQYF
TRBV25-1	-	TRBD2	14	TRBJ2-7	TGTGCCAGCAGTTCATCAGCGGGGCTCGACGAGCAGTACTTC	CASSSSAGLDEQYF
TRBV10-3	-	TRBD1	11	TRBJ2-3	TGTGCCATCAGGACAGGGGATACGCAGTATTTT	CAIRTGDTQYF
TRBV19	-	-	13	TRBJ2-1	TGTGCCAGCGGGACTGTCGGGTCCAATGAGCAGTTCTTC	CASGTVGSNEQFF
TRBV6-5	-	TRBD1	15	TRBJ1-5	TGTGCCAGCAGGCCCCTCAGGGGGCACCATCAGCCCCAGCATTTT	CASRPLRGHHQPQHF
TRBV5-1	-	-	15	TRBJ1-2	TGCGCCAGCAGCTTGGATGACAGGCGGAACTATGGCTACACCTTC	CASSLDDRRNYGYTF
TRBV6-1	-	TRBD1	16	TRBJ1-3	TGTGCCAGCAGTGAAGCGATGACAGGGGCTGGAAACACCATATATTTT	CASSEAMTGAGNTIYF
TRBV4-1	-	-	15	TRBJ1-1	TGCGCCAGCAGCCGAGCCGGGACTCAGAACACTGAAGCTTTCTTT	CASSRAGTQNTEAFF
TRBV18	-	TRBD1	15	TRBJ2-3	TGTGCCAGCTCACTCGGGACAGCTAGCACAGATACGCAGTATTTT	CASSLGTASTDTQYF
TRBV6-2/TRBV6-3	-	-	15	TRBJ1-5	TGTGCCAGCAGTTACGCTCCCAGTGGCAATCAGCCCCAGCATTTT	CASSYAPSGNQPQHF
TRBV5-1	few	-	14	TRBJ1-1	TGCGCCAGCAGCTTGGCCTACGTCGGGACTGAAGCTTTCTTT	CASSLAYVGTEAFF
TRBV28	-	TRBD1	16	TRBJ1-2	TGTGCCAGCAGAAGACCGCCCGGACAGGGAAGCTATGGCTACACCTTC	CASRRPPGQGSYGYTF
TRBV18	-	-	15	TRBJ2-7	TGTGCCAGCTCACCACTGTTGGCAGTACCTGGTGAGCAGTACTTC	CASSPLLAVPGEQYF
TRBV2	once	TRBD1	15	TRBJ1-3	TGTGCCAGCAGTAAGGACAGGGGGCCTGGAAACACCATATATTTT	CASSKDRGPGNTIYF
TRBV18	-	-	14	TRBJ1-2	TGTGCCAGCTCACCATCAGGGGCGGGCTATGGCTACACCTTC	CASSPSGAGYGYTF
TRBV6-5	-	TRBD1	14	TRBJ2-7	TGTGCCAGCAGTACTTACGGGACAGCCTACGAGCAGTACTTC	CASSTYGTAYEQYF
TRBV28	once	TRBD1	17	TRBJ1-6	TGTGCCAGCAGTTCAACCGGGACAGGGAGACTAATTTCACCCCTCCACTTT	CASSSTGTGRLISPLHF
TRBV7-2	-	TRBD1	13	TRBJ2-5	TGTGCCAGCAGCTACCGACAGGGAGAGACCCAGTACTTC	CASSYRQGETQYF
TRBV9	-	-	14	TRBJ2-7	TGTGCCAGCAGCGTAGAATGGAGCTCCTACGAGCAGTACTTC	CASSVEWSSYEQYF
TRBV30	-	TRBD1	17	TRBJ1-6	TGTGCCTGGAGTGTACCCAACAACAGGGGGTATAATTCACCCCTCCACTTT	CAWSVPNNRGYNSPLHF
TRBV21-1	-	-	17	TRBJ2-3	TGTGCCAGCAGCAAAGTGAGATCCCTAGCGGCCACAGATACGCAGTATTTT	CASSKVRSLAATDTQYF
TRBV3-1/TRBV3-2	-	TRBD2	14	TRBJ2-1	TGTGCCAGCAGCCAGGGGCGGGGGGGCCTTGAGCAGTTCTTC	CASSQGRGGLEQFF
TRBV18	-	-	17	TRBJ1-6	TGTGCCAGCTCACCACAGTCTGGGCAGTTCTATAATTCACCCCTCCACTTT	CASSPQSGQFYNSPLHF
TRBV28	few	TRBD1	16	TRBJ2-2	TGTGCCAGCAGTTTGAGATCGGACAGGGATAGAGGGGAGCTGTTTTTT	CASSLRSDRDRGELFF
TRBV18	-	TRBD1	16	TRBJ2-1	TGTGCCAGCTCACTTTGGTCCGGGACAGGGCCTAATGAGCAGTTCTTC	CASSLWSGTGPNEQFF
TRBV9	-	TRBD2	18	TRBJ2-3	TGTGCCAGCAGCGTAGCTAATCTAGCGGGGGGGAGAACAGATACGCAGTATTTT	CASSVANLAGGRTDTQYF
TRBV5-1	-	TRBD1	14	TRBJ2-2	TGCGCCAGCAGCGACAGGGATAGCACCGGGGAGCTGTTTTTT	CASSDRDSTGELFF
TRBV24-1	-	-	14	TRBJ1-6	TGTGCCACCAGTGATCGCGGACTTAATTCACCCCTCCACTTT	CATSDRGLNSPLHF